This entry describes one T cell receptor beta chain. No antigen is known for it. The CDR3 totals 16 residues. CDR1 is SGHVS, CDR2 FQNEAQ, per germline. Trimming pared 5 bases from V and 3 bases from J, leaving 20 bases between. This sample is part of a study of vaccination and CD4 T cells after COVID-19. Researchers used the Oncomine TCR Beta short-read assay to sequence DNA from cultured CD4+ T cells. Cultured CD4+ T cells yielded the extracted genomic DNA. TCRdb processed the PCR reads anew with MiXCR; each CDR3 protein has one entry. The table has 13,000 to 15,000 distinct CDR3 sequences, 25% to 40% seen once. Treatment reported: approximately nine-day PBMC culture with coronavirus spike peptide pools or control peptides (ViraFEST assay).

This clonotype was sampled from a human donor who had recovered from COVID-19. V usage is TRBV7-8 and J usage is TRBJ2-7; maybe TRBD2 (5 bases). This sample comprised CD4+ T cells from blood, cultured in vitro, obtained after SARS-CoV-2 vaccination. CDR3 nucleotide sequence: TGTGCCAGCAGCCCCGCACGGGGAACCAGAGGCTACGAGCAGTACTTC. It yields the protein CASSPARGTRGYEQYF.